Sequencing of this T cell receptor (beta chain) was carried out in a study of T cell repertoires in cytomegalovirus infection. Looked up from germline, CDR1 is DFQATT and CDR2 is SNEGSKA (reference sequence). Trimming took off 3 bases at V and 0 bases at J, with 12 bases between the two ends. The CDR3 covers 16 residues. This clonotype came up many times. MiXCR, applied by TCRdb to the reads, yields one record per CDR3 protein. The repertoire consists of 150,000 to 200,000 distinct CDR3 sequences, with approximately 15% occurring once and the leading ten covering 20% to 30%. Material: PBMCs. This sequence joins TRBV20-1 and TRBJ2-6, with D perhaps matching TRBD2 (6 bases). The receptor comes from a human donor in good health (CMV status not recorded). Some clones in this sample may be carry-over from other donors' samples. The chain's CDR3 is CSASNAGTSGANVLTF. The DNA for the CDR3 is TGCAGTGCTAGTAATGCGGGGACCTCTGGGGCCAACGTCCTGACTTTC.